The 13 T cell receptor beta chains below come from one sample, sequenced in a study of CD8 T cells in ankylosing spondylitis. TCRdb redid the calling of the 5' RACE reads with MiXCR, one entry per CDR3 protein. The sample has approximately 200,000 distinct CDR3 sequences; around 13% are singletons. Sequencing was done on a sample of blood, either unsorted or a sorted T cell fraction (not recorded which). The source is a male donor with ankylosing spondylitis or in good health (not recorded which).

The V and J genes are TRBV7-9 and TRBJ2-7; TRBD2 agrees at 11 bases. CDR1 SEHNR and CDR2 FQNEAQ come from the germline V gene (reference sequence). J lost 3 bases, V lost 4 bases, and 8 bases had no gene match. There are 16 residues in the CDR3. The CDR3 nucleotides read TGTGCCAGCAGCTCGGACACTAGCGGGGGTGTCTACGAGCAGTACTTC. Protein product: CASSSDTSGGVYEQYF.

The chain uses TRBV4-1 and TRBJ1-2; a possible D gene is TRBD1 (5 bases). The CDR3 has 14 amino acids. Trimming shortened V by 5 bases and J by 3 bases, and 13 bases separated the two germline ends. Germline CDR1 and CDR2: MGHRA and YSYEKL. Written as DNA, the CDR3 is TGCGCCAGCAGCACGCAGGGTCCTGACTATGGCTACACCTTC. Translation gives CASSTQGPDYGYTF.

This clonotype was seen many times. The rearrangement joins TRBV6-4 to TRBJ2-1; TRBD2 agrees at 11 bases. Germline V gives CDR1 MRHNA, CDR2 SNTAGT. The CDR3 sequence is 16 residues long. Trimming at V came to 6 bases and at J to 0 bases, leaving 4 bases not matched to a gene. CDR3 sequence: CASSLTSGSSYNEQFF. CDR3 bases: TGTGCCAGCAGCCTTACTAGCGGGAGCTCCTACAATGAGCAGTTCTTC.

This chain connects TRBV5-1 to TRBJ1-4, with TRBD1 as a possible D gene (5 bases). CDR3 length equals 15 residues. Germline V gene lookup returns CDR1 SGHRS and CDR2 YFSETQ. V was trimmed by 0 bases and J by 5 bases, leaving 11 bases between them. The DNA of the CDR3 is TGCGCCAGCAGCTTGGCCACGGCAGGGAATGAAAAACTGTTTTTT. Protein product: CASSLATAGNEKLFF. Looking up the rest from reference TRBV5-1 and TRBJ1-4 gives the full variable domain: KAGVTQTPRYLIKTRGQQVTLSCSPISGHRSVSWYQQTPGQGLQFLFEYFSETQRNKGNFPGRFSGRQFSNSRSEMNVSTLELGDSALYLCASSLATAGNEKLFFGSGTQLSVL.

This clonotype has only a few counts. V is TRBV20-1 and J is TRBJ2-1, with 9 bases identical to TRBD2. The J segment lost 3 bases and the V segment lost 1 base, leaving 4 bases of the junction unmatched. This CDR3 has 15 amino acids. In germline, CDR1 is DFQATT, CDR2 SNEGSKA (reference sequence). The CDR3 DNA reads TGCAGTGCTAGAGTACCTAGCGGGAACTACAATGAGCAGTTCTTC. Translation: CSARVPSGNYNEQFF.

This clonotype was detected many times. CDR3 sequence (DNA): TGTGCCAGCAGTGTTGGGGCAACCGGGGAGCTGTTTTTT. It codes for CASSVGATGELFF. V and J are TRBV2 and TRBJ2-2, with D possibly TRBD1 on 5 matching bases. The V gene lost 4 bases and the J gene lost 5 bases, with 8 bases spanning the gap. Germline assignment: CDR1 SNHLY and CDR2 FYNNEI. This CDR3 spans 13 amino acids.

This clonotype was seen repeatedly, ten times or more. The gene calls are TRBV4-1 and TRBJ2-7; D possibly corresponds to TRBD2 (6 bases). Germline CDR1 MGHRA, CDR2 YSYEKL. V lost 5 bases and J 7 bases, leaving 18 bases between the germline ends. The CDR3 totals 14 residues. The CDR3 DNA is TGCGCCAGCAGCGAGACCGGACTCCGGGGGGAGCAGTACTTC. Its translation: CASSETGLRGEQYF.

The CDR3 DNA reads TGTGCCAGCAGCCCCCTGCAGGGGGGAACCTGGGAGCTGTTTTTT. Translated: CASSPLQGGTWELFF. V usage is TRBV14 and J usage is TRBJ2-2; possibly TRBD1 for D (7 bases). The CDR3 totals 15 residues. The V gene's germline CDR1 is SGHDN and CDR2 FVKESK. Trimming shortened V by 4 bases and J by 9 bases, and 18 bases separated the two germline ends.

The chain employs TRBV12-3 or TRBV12-4 and TRBJ2-5; no reliable D call. CDR3 length: 16 amino acids. With 6 bases removed from V and 1 base from J, the gap between germline ends came to 18 bases. CDR3 sequence: CASSRRRSWGQETQYF. DNA for the CDR3: TGTGCCAGCAGCCGGCGCCGGTCCTGGGGCCAAGAGACCCAGTACTTC.

This clonotype was seen more than once but under ten times. This chain joins TRBV20-1 and TRBJ2-7; maybe TRBD1 (6 bases). CDR3 size: 13 residues. Germline loops: CDR1 DFQATT, CDR2 SNEGSKA (reference sequence). Trimming removed 5 bases at V and 4 bases at J, with 15 bases between. CDR3 region: CSARRAGVYEQYF. As DNA, the CDR3 is TGCAGTGCTCGTAGGGCAGGGGTGTACGAGCAGTACTTC.

This clonotype was detected only a few times. The chain uses TRBV2 and TRBJ2-1; TRBD2 agrees at 9 bases. The germline CDR1 and CDR2 sequences are SNHLY and FYNNEI. Germline trimming cut 7 bases from V and 8 bases from J; bases unmatched to any gene: 18. The CDR3 sequence is 17 residues long. The DNA for the CDR3 is TGTGCCAGCACCTTCAGAGGTCGCGGGAGGGCCGGGGATGAGCAGTTCTTC. Encoded protein: CASTFRGRGRAGDEQFF.

This clonotype was observed many times. The chain combines TRBV4-1 with TRBJ2-7; possible D gene TRBD1, 5 bases. This CDR3 region has 13 residues. Germline CDR1 and CDR2: MGHRA and YSYEKL. The germline V and J ends were trimmed by 5 bases and 3 bases, with 11 bases remaining between them. Here the CDR3 DNA reads TGCGCCAGCAGCACACAGGTCTTCTACGAGCAGTACTTC. This encodes CASSTQVFYEQYF.

Many counts were recorded for this clonotype. The rearrangement joins TRBV12-3 or TRBV12-4 to TRBJ1-6, with D uncertain. Trimming stripped 2 bases from V and 8 bases from J, with 16 bases between. This CDR3 region has 16 residues. Here the CDR3 reads CASSLFRGGIDSPLHF. CDR3 nucleotide sequence: TGTGCCAGCAGTTTATTCCGGGGTGGGATCGATTCACCCCTCCACTTT.